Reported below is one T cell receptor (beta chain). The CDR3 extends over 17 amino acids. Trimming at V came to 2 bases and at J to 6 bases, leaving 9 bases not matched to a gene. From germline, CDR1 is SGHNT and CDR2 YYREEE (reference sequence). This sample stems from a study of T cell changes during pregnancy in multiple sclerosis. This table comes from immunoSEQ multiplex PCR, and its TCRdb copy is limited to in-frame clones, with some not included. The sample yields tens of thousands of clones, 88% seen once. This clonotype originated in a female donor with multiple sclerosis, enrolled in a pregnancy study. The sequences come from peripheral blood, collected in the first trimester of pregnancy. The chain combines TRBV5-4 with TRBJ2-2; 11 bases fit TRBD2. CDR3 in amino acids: CASSLPQLAGAAGELFF. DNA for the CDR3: TGTGCCAGCAGCTTACCTCAACTAGCGGGAGCGGCCGGGGAGCTGTTTTTT. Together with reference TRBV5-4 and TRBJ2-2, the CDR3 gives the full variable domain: ETGVTQSPTHLIKTRGQQVTLRCSSQSGHNTVSWYQQALGQGPQFIFQYYREEENGRGNFPPRFSGLQFPNYSSELNVNALELDDSALYLCASSLPQLAGAAGELFFGEGSRLTVL.